The T cell receptor (beta chain) described here comes from a study of tumor and adjacent non-tumor tissue in lung cancer. Study in general: Histology: 12 adenocarcinoma, a couple of squamous cell carcinoma, 1 small cell lung cancer. Study conclusions and caveats: Tumor tissue had significantly higher TCR diversity than normal lung. Tumor repertoires had a smaller top 100 clone share than normal lung.

This clonotype was observed many times. Antigen: not known. A modified ARM-PCR protocol with three rounds of nested PCR amplified TCRbeta. Each CDR3 protein gets one entry after TCRdb re-called the multiplex PCR reads with MiXCR. The sample contains roughly 120,000 distinct CDR3 sequences, 84% of which appear only once. The CDR3 has 11 residues. The germline gives CDR1 DFQATT, CDR2 SNEGSKA (reference sequence). V dropped 4 bases and J dropped 5 bases, with 8 bases sitting between them. This sample's RNA came from whole unsorted tissue. Donors were chemotherapy-naive, newly diagnosed lung cancer surgical patients in China, August–late 2014.

Specimen: lung tumor tissue. The V call is TRBV20-1, the J call TRBJ2-5; no clear D gene. The source of this sequence is a man in his 70s with non-small cell lung cancer. CDR3 residues: CSATPRETQYF. CDR3 sequence (DNA): TGCAGTGCTACCCCACGGGAGACCCAGTACTTC.